There are a few counts of the clone carrying this T cell receptor (beta chain). Antigen: not known. CDR1 is ENHRY and CDR2 is SYGVKD in the germline V gene. V was shortened by 6 bases and J by 4 bases, with 6 bases between the two germline ends. The CDR3 is made up of 11 amino acids. In the original workflow: A typical sample had approximately 93,000 TCRs, with about 20,000 to 750,000 overall. TCRdb used MiXCR to reprocess the RACE reads, holding one entry per CDR3 protein. Here the V and J calls rest on TCRdb's processing, not on the authors' analysis. The sample includes about 77,000 distinct CDR3 sequences, 8.5% to 9.5% of them seen just once. As for time point: healthy volunteer bleed at 6 weeks. Before extraction, the whole blood was not fractionated, and total RNA was taken from it. This sample was included in a study of human T cells and chemical hapten exposure. About the study: From small differences in pooled library volume came most of the variation in per-sample TCR yields.

General study findings and limits: No alteration of TCRs above 1 in 1000 frequency was seen with DPC sensitization.

This TCR was sampled from a female donor in good health. Some clones in this sample may be carry-over from other donors' samples. What was sequenced was whole blood. This rearrangement joins TRBV10-3 to TRBJ1-2, with D unclear. The DNA for the CDR3 is TGTGCCATCAGCTCCGTCTATGGCTACACCTTC. This encodes CAISSVYGYTF.